These 24 T cell receptor beta chains share one sample of origin, sequenced in a study of lymphopenia after photon versus proton radiotherapy. Assay used: immunoSEQ multiplex PCR; TCRdb lists only in-frame clones, some missing. Of more than 45,000 clones in the sample, about 88% were seen once. Sequenced here: peripheral blood, sampled from a patient treated with proton-based radiotherapy. These receptor sequences come from a man aged 55 to 70 with pancreatic cancer.

The chain carries TRBV19 and TRBJ1-2; 8 nucleotides align to TRBD1. V trimming: 5 bases; J trimming: 4 bases; junction bases outside the gene matches: 9. Germline values: CDR1 LNHDA, CDR2 SQIVND (reference sequence). The CDR3 has 15 residues. CDR3 loop: CASSPRDRSFYGYTF. The DNA of the CDR3 is TGTGCCAGTAGTCCCCGGGACAGGTCTTTCTATGGCTACACCTTC.

The chain joins TRBV5-1 to TRBJ2-1, with 11 bases matching TRBD2. The ends lost 4 bases at V and 4 bases at J; junction bases unmatched: 13. Germline V lookup: CDR1 SGHRS, CDR2 YFSETQ. CDR3 length: 18 residues. The CDR3 sequence: CASSRGTSGSGEYNEQFF. The CDR3 nucleotides read TGCGCCAGCAGCCGAGGGACTAGCGGAAGCGGAGAATACAATGAGCAGTTCTTC. Drawing the rest from reference TRBV5-1 and TRBJ2-1, the complete variable domain is KAGVTQTPRYLIKTRGQQVTLSCSPISGHRSVSWYQQTPGQGLQFLFEYFSETQRNKGNFPGRFSGRQFSNSRSEMNVSTLELGDSALYLCASSRGTSGSGEYNEQFFGPGTRLTVL.

The chain joins TRBV6-1 to TRBJ2-2; 7 positions agree with TRBD1. This CDR3 region has 15 residues. The trim removed 5 bases at V and 1 base at J, leaving 4 bases unmatched. Germline V gives CDR1 MNHNS, CDR2 SASEGT. CDR3: CASSLTGMNTGELFF. The CDR3 DNA reads TGTGCCAGCAGTCTGACAGGGATGAACACCGGGGAGCTGTTTTTT.

The chain joins TRBV6-6 to TRBJ1-2, with unresolved D. Germline assignment: CDR1 MNHNY and CDR2 SVGAGI (reference sequence). The CDR3 length is 11 residues. With 5 bases removed from V and 13 bases from J, the gap between germline ends came to 14 bases. CDR3 nucleotides: TGTGCCAGCAGTCGAGACCCCCGGGCCACCTTC. It yields the protein CASSRDPRATF.

The gene calls are TRBV9 and TRBJ1-5, with D unresolved. Trimming removed 0 bases from V and 5 bases from J, with 6 bases in between. CDR1 and CDR2 (germline): SGDLS, YYNGEE. CDR3 length: 13 amino acids. Here the CDR3 reads CASSVDRDQPQHF. The CDR3 coding sequence is TGTGCCAGCAGCGTAGACAGAGATCAGCCCCAGCATTTT.

The chain recombines TRBV6-5 with TRBJ2-1; TRBD2 is a possible D gene (5 bases). The germline gives CDR1 MNHEY, CDR2 SVGAGI. V lost 5 bases and J lost 6, with 14 bases in between. There are 14 residues in the CDR3. CDR3 sequence: CASSEPSYSNEQFF. The CDR3 DNA reads TGTGCCAGCAGTGAACCTAGCTACTCCAATGAGCAGTTCTTC.

The chain uses TRBV6-6 and TRBJ1-1; 8 bases align to TRBD1. V trimming: 4 bases; J trimming: 6 bases; junction bases outside the gene matches: 10. Germline V lookup: CDR1 MNHNY, CDR2 SVGAGI (reference sequence). The CDR3 spans 15 residues. The CDR3 DNA reads TGTGCCAGCAGTTCGACCGGACAGGGTGGCGCTGAAGCTTTCTTT. It translates to CASSSTGQGGAEAFF.

The chain employs TRBV7-9 and TRBJ2-5, with TRBD2 matching 7 bases. CDR3 length: 15 amino acids. Germline V lookup: CDR1 SEHNR, CDR2 FQNEAQ (reference sequence). V lost 5 bases to trimming and J lost 2 bases; unmatched junction nucleotides: 8. The chain's CDR3 is CASSVMSSGQETQYF. The CDR3 DNA sequence: TGTGCCAGCAGCGTCATGTCTAGCGGACAAGAGACCCAGTACTTC. Together with reference TRBV7-9 and TRBJ2-5, the CDR3 gives the full variable domain: DTGVSQNPRHKITKRGQNVTFRCDPISEHNRLYWYRQTLGQGPEFLTYFQNEAQLEKSRLLSDRFSAERPKGSFSTLEIQRTEQGDSAMYLCASSVMSSGQETQYFGPGTRLLVL.

This clone appeared once. CDR3 in DNA: TGTGCCAGCAGCGTCTCCGGGACAGGGACTTGGGAGACCCAGTACTTC. Protein sequence: CASSVSGTGTWETQYF. V is TRBV7-9 and J is TRBJ2-5; 9 bases match TRBD1. The length of the CDR3 is 16 residues. The germline gives CDR1 SEHNR, CDR2 FQNEAQ (reference sequence). J gave up 5 bases and V 5 bases, and 12 bases lay outside the gene matches.

This clone was seen a handful of times. The CDR3 loop reads CASSLAWGQLTGELFF. The CDR3 nucleotides are TGTGCCAGCAGCTTAGCCTGGGGACAGCTAACCGGGGAGCTGTTTTTT. This chain links TRBV7-2 with TRBJ2-2, with 7 positions matching TRBD1. In germline, CDR1 is SGHTA, CDR2 FQGNSA. V dropped 0 bases and J dropped 5; count of bases not matched to a gene: 6. This CDR3 has 16 amino acids.

V usage is TRBV2 and J usage is TRBJ1-1, with D possibly being TRBD1 (5 bases). Germline CDR1 SNHLY, CDR2 FYNNEI. V was cut by 2 bases and J by 3 bases, with 10 bases left in between. CDR3 size: 14 residues. DNA of the CDR3: TGTGCCAGCAGTGAACAGGGTTGGGACACTGAAGCTTTCTTT. Protein product: CASSEQGWDTEAFF. The whole variable domain, filled in from reference TRBV2 and TRBJ1-1, reads EPEVTQTPSHQVTQMGQEVILRCVPISNHLYFYWYRQILGQKVEFLVSFYNNEISEKSEIFDDQFSVERPDGSNFTLKIRSTKLEDSAMYFCASSEQGWDTEAFFGQGTRLTVV.

There are a few counts of this clone. V and J are TRBV7-6 and TRBJ2-2; possibly TRBD1 for D (6 bases). This CDR3 has 14 amino acids. Germline V gene sequence: CDR1 SGHVS, CDR2 FNYEAQ. The ends were cut back, 1 base at V and 4 bases at J, with 7 bases in the middle. CDR3: CASSLVRGTGELFF. The CDR3 DNA is TGTGCCAGCAGCTTAGTCAGGGGCACCGGGGAGCTGTTTTTT.

This rearrangement joins TRBV29-1 to TRBJ1-5, with 10 positions matching TRBD1. Germline V gene lookup returns CDR1 SQVTM and CDR2 ANQGSEA. The CDR3 length is 16 residues. V shed 3 bases, J shed 11 bases, and the junction held 16 bases outside the gene matches. For the CDR3, the DNA is TGCAGCGTTGATAACCGGGACAGGGGCCCCCCCCCGGCCCAGCATTTT. Protein product: CSVDNRDRGPPPAQHF.

V gene TRBV28 combines with J gene TRBJ2-3, with TRBD2 matching over 9 bases. The CDR3 covers 14 residues. V gave up 7 bases and J gave up 4 bases; unmatched junction bases: 6. Germline V gene sequence: CDR1 MDHEN, CDR2 SYDVKM. The CDR3: CASKRGGRADTQYF. In nucleotides, the CDR3 is TGTGCCAGCAAAAGGGGCGGGAGGGCAGATACGCAGTATTTT.

The chain carries TRBV29-1 and TRBJ2-5; 7 bases fit TRBD1. Germline CDR1 is SQVTM and CDR2 is ANQGSEA. The CDR3 totals 15 residues. Trimming cost V 2 bases and J 0 bases; bases outside gene matches: 6. CDR3 DNA sequence: TGCAGCGTTGAATTGTCACAGGGGAACCAAGAGACCCAGTACTTC. Amino acid sequence: CSVELSQGNQETQYF.

The rearrangement uses TRBV7-3 and TRBJ2-1; possibly TRBD1 for D (5 bases). The germline V gene has CDR1 SGHTA and CDR2 FQGTGA. Trimming shortened V by 3 bases and J by 9 bases, and 12 bases separated the two germline ends. CDR3 length: 13 amino acids. This CDR3 is CASSFDSRGEQFF. CDR3 in DNA: TGTGCCAGCAGCTTTGACAGCAGAGGTGAGCAGTTCTTC.

In its sample, this clone was seen a few times. The sample holds other DNA sequences that translate to the same CDR3. The J gene is TRBJ2-5, the V gene TRBV5-4; 9 bases are shared with TRBD1. V shed 4 bases and J 5 bases; nucleotides not matched to a gene: 6. CDR1 SGHNT and CDR2 YYREEE come from the germline V gene (reference sequence). The CDR3 length is 14 residues. In nucleotides, the CDR3 is TGTGCCAGCAGCCCGGGACAGGGCCGCGAGACCCAGTACTTC. This gives the protein CASSPGQGRETQYF.

The J gene is TRBJ2-7, the V gene TRBV5-1, with TRBD2 matching 11 bases. J gave up 3 bases and V 1 base, and 3 bases lay outside the gene matches. The CDR3 extends over 15 amino acids. Germline CDR1 reads SGHRS; CDR2 reads YFSETQ. CDR3 residues: CASSLLTSGSYEQYF. The CDR3 DNA reads as TGCGCCAGCAGCTTGCTCACTAGCGGGAGCTACGAGCAGTACTTC.

The chain links TRBV28 to TRBJ2-4; 9 bases are a match to TRBD2. Trimming cost V 4 bases and J 0 bases; bases outside gene matches: 1. The CDR3 contains 15 residues. Germline CDR1 reads MDHEN; CDR2 reads SYDVKM. CDR3 sequence: CASSWTSVAKNIQYF. CDR3 bases: TGTGCCAGCAGTTGGACTAGCGTAGCCAAAAACATTCAGTACTTC.

The chain couples TRBV18 to TRBJ1-2; 7 nucleotides match TRBD1. V lost 2 bases, J lost 4 bases, and 7 bases stayed unmatched. This CDR3 region has 15 residues. The germline gives CDR1 KGHSH, CDR2 LQKENI. The CDR3 protein is CASSPVAGGSYGYTF. CDR3 DNA sequence: TGTGCCAGCTCACCAGTGGCAGGGGGAAGCTATGGCTACACCTTC.

The chain joins TRBV4-3 to TRBJ1-4, with D unclear. This CDR3 region has 13 residues. Between the trimmed V and J ends, which lost 0 bases and 5 bases, there was a span of 4 bases. The germline CDR1 and CDR2 sequences are LGHNA and YSLEER. The CDR3 region is CASSQDPNEKLFF. For the CDR3, the DNA is TGCGCCAGCAGCCAAGACCCCAATGAAAAACTGTTTTTT.

This clone has only one observation. V gene TRBV5-1 combines with J gene TRBJ2-1; D may be TRBD2 (6 bases). Germline-derived CDR1 and CDR2 are SGHRS and YFSETQ. Trimming left V 9 bases short and J 6 bases short, with 16 bases between. The CDR3 consists of 13 residues. The CDR3 here is CATRFAGSNEQFF. The DNA of the CDR3 is TGCGCCACCCGATTTGCGGGATCCAATGAGCAGTTCTTC.

The genes are TRBV28 and TRBJ2-1; the match to TRBD2 covers 7 bases. In germline, CDR1 is MDHEN, CDR2 SYDVKM. The CDR3 has 15 amino acids. V was clipped by 8 bases and J by 5 bases; unmatched bases: 12. The CDR3 sequence is CASRGSGSRNNEQFF. CDR3 sequence (DNA): TGTGCCAGCCGGGGTAGCGGGTCTCGGAACAATGAGCAGTTCTTC.

The chain links TRBV7-6 to TRBJ1-4; D unresolved. V gave up 2 bases and J gave up 0 bases, with 10 bases separating them. Looked up from germline, CDR1 is SGHVS and CDR2 is FNYEAQ. The CDR3 runs to 16 residues. CDR3 amino acids: CASSLSQNPTNEKLFF. The CDR3 bases are TGTGCCAGCAGCTTATCCCAGAACCCAACTAATGAAAAACTGTTTTTT. Drawing the rest from reference TRBV7-6 and TRBJ1-4, the complete variable domain is GAGVSQSPRYKVTKRGQDVALRCDPISGHVSLYWYRQALGQGPEFLTYFNYEAQQDKSGLPNDRFSAERPEGSISTLTIQRTEQRDSAMYRCASSLSQNPTNEKLFFGSGTQLSVL.